The T cell receptor (beta chain) described here comes from a study of blood T cells in healthy people across ages. Whole-study results and caveats: Long-lived and aged donors differed, with more naive CD4+ cells and higher diversity in the long-lived.

Germline CDR1 reads LGHDT; CDR2 reads YNNKEL (reference sequence). Unmatched junction bases numbered 9, after V lost 1 base and J lost 5 bases. CDR3 length: 16 amino acids. Comment on this clonotype: Its antigen is as yet unknown.

Next came a second PCR, run for about 6 to 12 cycles, which used a sample-barcoded 5' primer along with a J-beta primer mix. TCRdb redid the calling of the 5' RACE reads with MiXCR, one entry per CDR3 protein. The sample contains roughly 860,000 distinct CDR3 sequences, 60% to 80% of which appear only once. This chain links TRBV3-1 with TRBJ2-7; 9 nucleotides match TRBD1. This sequence was found in a man younger than 40 in good health. The sample was blood. CDR3 nucleotide sequence: TGTGCCAGCAGCCAAGGACAGGGGGTTAATCGGGACGAGCAGTACTTC. Protein: CASSQGQGVNRDEQYF.